This T cell receptor (beta chain) was found in a study of shared clonotypes between healthy human individuals. Study-level information: For every donor, three CD4 naive, three CD4 memory, two CD8 naive and one CD8 memory plates were used.

TCRdb's table, derived via immunoSEQ multiplex PCR, lists solely in-frame clones and lacks some. The sample holds about 2.2 million clones; about 94% are singletons and the top ten take 1.5% to 2%. Positive CCR7 selection of CD45RO-negative cells yielded the naive CD8 cells, and terminally differentiated effector memory CD45RA+ cells were excluded. This clone has more than one count but fewer than ten. At the DNA level, this CDR3 is encoded by other sequences in the same sample as well. The V segment lost 2 bases and the J segment 3 bases; nucleotides outside the gene matches: 0. The CDR3 has 13 amino acids. Germline V gene sequence: CDR1 MDHEN, CDR2 SYDVKM.

The sequence came from a man younger than 35 in good health. Some clones in this sample may be carry-over from other donors' samples. This sequence joins TRBV28 and TRBJ2-7; 8 bases agree with TRBD1. Sequences were obtained from naive CD8+ T cells from PBMCs. The CDR3 sequence is CASSLGQGYEQYF. The CDR3 DNA is TGTGCCAGCAGTTTAGGACAGGGCTACGAGCAGTACTTC.